Detailed here is one T cell receptor beta chain. The protocol was immunoSEQ multiplex PCR, while the TCRdb copy is restricted to in-frame clones and leaves out a portion. Of roughly 86,000 clones in the sample, around 80% are singletons; the top ten hold just over 20%. The germline V gene encodes CDR1 MNHNY and CDR2 SVGAGI (reference sequence). The CDR3 is 15 amino acids. Trimming cost V 4 bases and J 0 bases; bases outside gene matches: 4. These data come from a study of blood T cell repertoires in COVID-19. Overall study: Material from acute and convalescent COVID-19 was sourced from the United States, Italy and Spain. Nucleic acid was either cDNA or gDNA, and it came from T cells, B-cell-depleted T cells, or PBMCs.

This chain links TRBV6-6 with TRBJ2-7; 9 bases are shared with TRBD1. This clonotype originated in a human donor in a cohort sampled during active COVID-19. The source material was peripheral blood. CDR3 bases: TGTGCCAGCAGTTCGCCGGACAGGGGCTCCTACGAGCAGTACTTC. It is translated as CASSSPDRGSYEQYF.